This TCR beta chain appears in the sequencing data of a study of blood T cell repertoires in COVID-19. Study in general: Samples representing acute and convalescent COVID-19 were sourced from the United States, Italy and Spain. PBMCs, B-cell-depleted T cells, or T cells provided the cDNA or gDNA that made up the material.

In the source study's methods: Amplification with reference gene primers provided the estimates of nucleated cell counts. Assay: immunoSEQ multiplex PCR; the TCRdb copy retains only in-frame clones and omits some. V and J calls and clone size are as listed in that table; D and trimming were resolved from the DNA. The sample yields about 140,000 clones, 77% seen once. The CDR3 extends over 18 amino acids. Trimming removed 4 bases from V and 8 bases from J; junction bases left unmatched: 19. The germline V gene encodes CDR1 SGHNT and CDR2 YYREEE (reference sequence). The count of this clone is one. This TCR was sampled from a woman between 50 and 59 years old with active or convalescent COVID-19. Sequencing used peripheral blood. The chain couples TRBV5-4 to TRBJ2-1; TRBD2 agrees at 9 bases. The CDR3 nucleotides are TGTGCCAGCAGCCGAGGTAACCGCGGTAGCGGGAGTGGTGATGAGCAGTTCTTC. This codes for CASSRGNRGSGSGDEQFF.